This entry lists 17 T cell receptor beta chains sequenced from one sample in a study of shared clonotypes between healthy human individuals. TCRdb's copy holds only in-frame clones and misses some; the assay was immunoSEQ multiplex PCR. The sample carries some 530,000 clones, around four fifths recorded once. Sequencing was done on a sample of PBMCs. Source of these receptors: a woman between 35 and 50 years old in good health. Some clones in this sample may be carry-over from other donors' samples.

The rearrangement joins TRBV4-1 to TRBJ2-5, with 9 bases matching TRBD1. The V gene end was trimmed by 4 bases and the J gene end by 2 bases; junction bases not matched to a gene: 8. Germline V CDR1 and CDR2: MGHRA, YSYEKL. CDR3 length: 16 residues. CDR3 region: CASSLSDRGGQETQYF. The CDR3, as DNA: TGCGCCAGCAGCCTCTCGGACAGGGGAGGTCAAGAGACCCAGTACTTC.

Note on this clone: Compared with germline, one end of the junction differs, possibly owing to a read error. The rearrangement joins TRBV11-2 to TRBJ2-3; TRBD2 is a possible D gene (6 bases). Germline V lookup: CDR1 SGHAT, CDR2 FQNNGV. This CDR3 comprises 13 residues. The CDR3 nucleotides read TGTGCCAGCAGCTTAAATGGGGGGACTTTTTTTCGATTT. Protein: CASSLNGGTFFRF.

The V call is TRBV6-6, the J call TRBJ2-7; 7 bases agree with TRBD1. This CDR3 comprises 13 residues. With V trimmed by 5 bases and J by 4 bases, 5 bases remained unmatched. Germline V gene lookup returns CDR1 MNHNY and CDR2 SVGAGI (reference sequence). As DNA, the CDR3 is TGTGCCAGCAGTCATGGACAGGCTTACGAGCAGTACTTC. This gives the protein CASSHGQAYEQYF.

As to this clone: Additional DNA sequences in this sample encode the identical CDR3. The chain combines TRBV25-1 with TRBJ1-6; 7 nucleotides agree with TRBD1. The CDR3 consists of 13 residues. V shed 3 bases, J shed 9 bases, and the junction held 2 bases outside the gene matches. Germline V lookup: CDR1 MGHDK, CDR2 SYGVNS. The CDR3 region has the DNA TGTGCCAGCAGTGAGACAGGGTTTTCACCCCTCCACTTT. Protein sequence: CASSETGFSPLHF.

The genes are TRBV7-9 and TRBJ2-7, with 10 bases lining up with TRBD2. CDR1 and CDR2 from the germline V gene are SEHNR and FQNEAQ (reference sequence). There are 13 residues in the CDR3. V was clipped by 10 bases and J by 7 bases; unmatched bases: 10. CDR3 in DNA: TGTGCCATCGAAGCTATAGCGGGAGGTGAGCAGTACTTC. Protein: CAIEAIAGGEQYF.

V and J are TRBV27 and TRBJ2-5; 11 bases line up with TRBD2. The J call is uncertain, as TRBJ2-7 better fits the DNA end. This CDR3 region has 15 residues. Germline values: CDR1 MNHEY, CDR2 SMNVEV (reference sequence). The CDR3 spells CASSSIAGGTYEQYF. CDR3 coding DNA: TGTGCCAGCAGTTCTATAGCGGGAGGGACATACGAGCAGTACTTC.

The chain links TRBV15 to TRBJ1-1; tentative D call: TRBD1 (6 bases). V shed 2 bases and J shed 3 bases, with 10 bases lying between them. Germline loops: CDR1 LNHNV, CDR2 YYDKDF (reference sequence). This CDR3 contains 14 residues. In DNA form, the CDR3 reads TGTGCCACCAGCAGAAACAGGGATTACACTGAAGCTTTCTTT. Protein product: CATSRNRDYTEAFF.

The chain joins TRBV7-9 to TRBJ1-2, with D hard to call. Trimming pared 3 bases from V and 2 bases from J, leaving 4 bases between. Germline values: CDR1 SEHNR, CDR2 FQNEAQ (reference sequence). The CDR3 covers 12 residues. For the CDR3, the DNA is TGTGCCAGCAGCTTCTCGAACTATGGCTACACCTTC. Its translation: CASSFSNYGYTF.

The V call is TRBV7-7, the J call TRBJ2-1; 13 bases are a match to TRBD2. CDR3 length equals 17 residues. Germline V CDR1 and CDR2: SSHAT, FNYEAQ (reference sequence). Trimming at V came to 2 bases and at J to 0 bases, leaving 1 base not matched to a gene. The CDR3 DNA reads TGTGCCAGCAGCTTACGGACTAGCGGGAGCTCCTACAATGAGCAGTTCTTC. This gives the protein CASSLRTSGSSYNEQFF. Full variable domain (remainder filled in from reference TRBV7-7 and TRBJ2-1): GAGVSQSPRYKVTKRGQDVTLRCDPISSHATLYWYQQALGQGPEFLTYFNYEAQPDKSGLPSDRFSAERPEGSISTLTIQRTEQRDSAMYRCASSLRTSGSSYNEQFFGPGTRLTVL.

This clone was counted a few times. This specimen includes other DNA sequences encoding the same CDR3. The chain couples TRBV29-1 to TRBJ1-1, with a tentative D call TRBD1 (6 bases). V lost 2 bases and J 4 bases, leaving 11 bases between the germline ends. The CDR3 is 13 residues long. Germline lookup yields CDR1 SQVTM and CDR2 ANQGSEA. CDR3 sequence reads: CSVEWTVSTEAFF. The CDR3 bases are TGCAGCGTTGAATGGACAGTGAGCACTGAAGCTTTCTTT.

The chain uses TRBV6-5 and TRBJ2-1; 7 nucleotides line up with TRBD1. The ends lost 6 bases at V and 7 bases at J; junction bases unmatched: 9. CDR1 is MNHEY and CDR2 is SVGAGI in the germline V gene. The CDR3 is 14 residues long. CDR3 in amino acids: CASRRRDRRNEQFF. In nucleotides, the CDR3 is TGTGCCAGCAGGCGCCGGGACAGAAGGAATGAGCAGTTCTTC.

For the CDR3, the DNA is TGTGCCAGCAGTGGCTTCCCGGAGACCCAGTACTTC. It encodes CASSGFPETQYF. This chain uses TRBV2 with TRBJ2-5, with unresolved D. The germline gives CDR1 SNHLY, CDR2 FYNNEI. V was clipped by 4 bases and J by 5 bases, with 8 bases between them. The CDR3 runs 12 residues.

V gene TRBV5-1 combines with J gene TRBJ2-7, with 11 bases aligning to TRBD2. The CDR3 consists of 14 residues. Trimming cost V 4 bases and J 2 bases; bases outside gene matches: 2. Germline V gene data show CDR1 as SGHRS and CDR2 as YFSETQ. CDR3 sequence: CASSMTSGTYEQYF. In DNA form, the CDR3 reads TGCGCCAGCAGCATGACTAGCGGGACCTACGAGCAGTACTTC.

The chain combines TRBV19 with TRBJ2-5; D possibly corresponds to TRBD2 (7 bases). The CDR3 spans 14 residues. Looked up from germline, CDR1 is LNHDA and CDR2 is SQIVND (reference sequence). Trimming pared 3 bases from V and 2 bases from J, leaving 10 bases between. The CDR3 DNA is TGTGCCAGTAGTATTGGGAGGGGGCAAGAGACCCAGTACTTC. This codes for CASSIGRGQETQYF.

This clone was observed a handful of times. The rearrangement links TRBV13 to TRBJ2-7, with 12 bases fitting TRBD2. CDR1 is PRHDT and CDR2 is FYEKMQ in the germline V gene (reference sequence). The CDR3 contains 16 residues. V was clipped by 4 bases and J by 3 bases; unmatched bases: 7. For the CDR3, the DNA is TGTGCCAGCAGCTCTAGCGGGAGGGCCGTGGGCTACGAGCAGTACTTC. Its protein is CASSSSGRAVGYEQYF. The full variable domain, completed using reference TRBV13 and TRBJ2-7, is AAGVIQSPRHLIKEKRETATLKCYPIPRHDTVYWYQQGPGQDPQFLISFYEKMQSDKGSIPDRFSAQQFSDYHSELNMSSLELGDSALYFCASSSSGRAVGYEQYFGPGTRLTVT.

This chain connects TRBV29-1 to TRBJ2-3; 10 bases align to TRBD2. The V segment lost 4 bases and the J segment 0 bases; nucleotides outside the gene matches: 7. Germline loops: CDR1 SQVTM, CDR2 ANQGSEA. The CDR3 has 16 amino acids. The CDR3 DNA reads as TGCAGCGTTGGAGGTTCTAGCGGGAGTAGCACAGATACGCAGTATTTT. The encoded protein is CSVGGSSGSSTDTQYF.

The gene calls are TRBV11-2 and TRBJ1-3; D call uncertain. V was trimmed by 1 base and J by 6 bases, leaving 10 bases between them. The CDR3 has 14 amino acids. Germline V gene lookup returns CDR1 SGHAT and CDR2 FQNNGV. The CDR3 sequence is CASSLGGGPNTIYF. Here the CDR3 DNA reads TGTGCCAGCAGCTTAGGAGGCGGACCAAACACCATATATTTT.